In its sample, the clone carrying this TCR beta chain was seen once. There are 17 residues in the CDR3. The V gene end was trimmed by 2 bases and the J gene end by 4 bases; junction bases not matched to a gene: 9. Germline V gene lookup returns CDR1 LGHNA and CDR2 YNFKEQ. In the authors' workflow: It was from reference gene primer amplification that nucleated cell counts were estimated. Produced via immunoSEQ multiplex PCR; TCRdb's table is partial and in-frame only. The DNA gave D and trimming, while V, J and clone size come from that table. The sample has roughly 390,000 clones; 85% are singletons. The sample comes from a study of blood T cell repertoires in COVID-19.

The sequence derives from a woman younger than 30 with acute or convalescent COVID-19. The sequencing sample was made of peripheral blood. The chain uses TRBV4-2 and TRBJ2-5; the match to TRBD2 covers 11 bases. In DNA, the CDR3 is TGTGCCAGCAGCCAAACACTTAGCGGGGGGGGGCCAGAGACCCAGTACTTC. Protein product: CASSQTLSGGGPETQYF.